These 5 T cell receptor beta chains were all obtained from the same sample, sequenced in a study of T cell repertoires in cytomegalovirus infection. TCRdb re-called the reads through MiXCR, storing one row per CDR3 protein. The table has 250,000 or so distinct CDR3 sequences, approximately 17% seen once; the top ten hold around half. The sample taken for sequencing was CD8+ T cells from PBMCs. The receptor source for this set is a human donor in good health (CMV status not recorded). Some clones in this sample may be carry-over from other donors' samples.

This clonotype has ten or more counts. The gene calls are TRBV14 and TRBJ1-2, with D possibly matching TRBD1 (5 bases). Between the trimmed V and J ends, which lost 4 bases and 1 base, there was a span of 13 bases. The CDR3 totals 15 residues. Germline V lookup: CDR1 SGHDN, CDR2 FVKESK. For the CDR3, the DNA is TGTGCCAGCAGCCCACACTACGGGGGTAACTATGGCTACACCTTC. This translates into CASSPHYGGNYGYTF.

This clonotype has just a few counts. The chain has TRBV6-1 and TRBJ1-1; D is possibly TRBD1 (5 bases). The CDR3 extends over 11 amino acids. Trimming removed 10 bases from V and 6 bases from J, with 12 bases in between. Germline CDR1 is MNHNS and CDR2 is SASEGT. The CDR3 coding sequence is TGTGCCACTGATGGGGGTGCTGAAGCTTTCTTT. Translation: CATDGGAEAFF.

This clonotype was counted many times. This chain links TRBV2 with TRBJ2-5; D is ambiguous. The CDR3 is made up of 13 amino acids. CDR1 SNHLY and CDR2 FYNNEI come from the germline V gene. V was cut by 8 bases and J by 5 bases, with 15 bases left in between. The CDR3 protein is CASGEGLGETQYF. The CDR3 DNA reads as TGTGCCAGCGGGGAAGGGCTAGGCGAGACCCAGTACTTC.

This clonotype showed up just once. J is TRBJ2-2 and V is TRBV7-9; D perhaps matches TRBD2 (6 bases). The V end lost 4 bases, the J end lost 0 bases, and 12 bases lay between the germline ends. Germline V CDR1 and CDR2: SEHNR, FQNEAQ (reference sequence). The CDR3 contains 16 residues. CDR3 nucleotides: TGTGCCAGCAGCTCTAAGGAGGGGACGAACACCGGGGAGCTGTTTTTT. This codes for CASSSKEGTNTGELFF.

This clonotype was counted a few times. The chain recombines TRBV7-6 with TRBJ2-1, with 7 bases identical to TRBD1. The CDR3 is made up of 16 amino acids. J lost 4 bases, V lost 4 bases, and 10 bases had no gene match. Germline V gives CDR1 SGHVS, CDR2 FNYEAQ. CDR3 DNA: TGTGCCAGCAGCTACCAAACAGGGGCACCGTACAATGAGCAGTTCTTC. This sequence encodes CASSYQTGAPYNEQFF.